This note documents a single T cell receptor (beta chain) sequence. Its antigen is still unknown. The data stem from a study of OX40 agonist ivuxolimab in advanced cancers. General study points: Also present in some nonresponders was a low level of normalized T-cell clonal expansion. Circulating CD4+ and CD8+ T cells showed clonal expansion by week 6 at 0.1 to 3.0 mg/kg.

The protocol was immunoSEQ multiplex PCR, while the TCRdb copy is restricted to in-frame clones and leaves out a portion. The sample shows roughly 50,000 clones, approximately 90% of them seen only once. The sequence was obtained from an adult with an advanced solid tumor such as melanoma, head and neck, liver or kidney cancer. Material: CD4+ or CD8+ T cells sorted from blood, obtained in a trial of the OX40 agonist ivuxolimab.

The CDR3 bases are TGTGCCAGCAGCCAAGATGTAGGGTTCCCCTACGAGCAGTACTTC. It encodes CASSQDVGFPYEQYF. The chain carries TRBV14 and TRBJ2-7, with D uncertain. This CDR3 comprises 15 residues. V shed 0 bases and J shed 2 bases, with 11 bases lying between them. Germline-derived CDR1 and CDR2 are SGHDN and FVKESK.